This record looks at one T cell receptor beta chain sequence and its context. V was pared by 4 bases and J by 6 bases, with 15 bases between. The CDR3 runs to 15 residues. Germline CDR1 is SNHLY and CDR2 is FYNNEI. This entry is derived from a study of blood T cell repertoires in COVID-19. Profiling relied on immunoSEQ multiplex PCR, and the TCRdb table lists in-frame clones only, not all of them. The data hold roughly 5,500 clones, with about 90% observed a single time. The specimen was peripheral blood. This clonotype was obtained from a human donor in a cohort sampled during active COVID-19. This chain joins TRBV2 and TRBJ2-2; D is undetermined. The CDR3 region is CASSGSDIGAGELFF. CDR3 sequence (DNA): TGTGCCAGCAGTGGGTCAGACATTGGCGCCGGGGAGCTGTTTTTT. The entire variable domain, with the rest obtained from reference TRBV2 and TRBJ2-2, is as follows: EPEVTQTPSHQVTQMGQEVILRCVPISNHLYFYWYRQILGQKVEFLVSFYNNEISEKSEIFDDQFSVERPDGSNFTLKIRSTKLEDSAMYFCASSGSDIGAGELFFGEGSRLTVL.